The rows below give T cell receptor beta chains drawn from one sample of a study of T-cell reconstitution after alpha-beta-depleted transplantation in children. TCRdb re-called the PCR reads with MiXCR, one entry per CDR3 protein. In the table there are tens of thousands of distinct CDR3 sequences, roughly 14% of which are singletons. Sequenced here: PBMCs, mostly from graft donor cells, sampled 180 days after TCRalphabeta/CD19-depleted stem cell transplant. Receptors were obtained from a male patient aged 2 to 10 who had a stem cell transplant for acute lymphoblastic leukemia, so the T cells may come from the graft donor. Each CDR3 is given with its conserved first and last residue. A D gene is named only where the DNA matches it firmly. Clone size is given for some rows only: seen once, a few or many times, or a class if the clone is expanded.

j_call,d_call,v_call,clone_size,cdr3_aa,cdr3_nt
TRBJ1-6,.,TRBV7-3,few,CASSLQGSYNSPLHF,TGTGCCAGCAGCCTACAGGGTTCCTATAATTCACCCCTCCACTTT
TRBJ2-4,.,TRBV28,few,CASSPAKNIQYF,TGTGCCAGCAGCCCGGCCAAAAACATTCAGTACTTC
TRBJ1-1,.,TRBV9,few,CASSPGGLNTEAFF,TGTGCCAGCAGCCCGGGAGGGCTGAACACTGAAGCTTTCTTT
TRBJ2-3,TRBD2,TRBV4-2,.,CASSRTSGKRADTQYF,TGTGCCAGCAGCCGAACTAGCGGGAAAAGGGCAGATACGCAGTATTTT
TRBJ1-2,.,TRBV7-8,few,CASSLVGGGYGYTF,TGTGCCAGCAGCTTAGTGGGGGGCGGTTATGGCTACACCTTC
TRBJ2-1,.,TRBV7-9,.,CASSLERADEQFF,TGTGCCAGCAGCTTAGAAAGGGCCGATGAGCAGTTCTTC
TRBJ2-1,TRBD2,TRBV6-4,few,CASSDSRLAGFNEQFF,TGTGCCAGCAGTGACTCGAGGCTAGCGGGCTTCAATGAGCAGTTCTTC
TRBJ1-6,.,TRBV9,few,CASSVGTADSPLHF,TGTGCCAGCAGCGTAGGGACCGCGGATTCACCCCTCCACTTT
TRBJ1-5,TRBD1,TRBV20-1,.,CSAGTGLGFNQPQHF,TGCAGTGCCGGGACAGGGCTGGGGTTCAATCAGCCCCAGCATTTT
TRBJ2-2,.,TRBV30,.,CAWSTGNGELFF,TGTGCCTGGAGTACAGGGAACGGGGAGCTGTTTTTT
TRBJ2-7,.,TRBV12-3/TRBV12-4,few,CASSLEFTYEQYF,TGTGCCAGCAGTTTGGAGTTCACCTACGAGCAGTACTTC
TRBJ2-7,TRBD2,TRBV20-1,many,CMVAGGPYEQYF,TGCATGGTGGCGGGAGGGCCATACGAGCAGTACTTC
TRBJ2-1,TRBD2,TRBV5-4,many,CASSFGLAGDEQFF,TGTGCCAGCAGCTTTGGACTAGCGGGGGATGAGCAGTTCTTC
TRBJ2-7,TRBD1,TRBV6-1,.,CASSRTGAYEQYF,TGTGCCAGCAGCAGGACAGGGGCCTACGAGCAGTACTTC
TRBJ2-3,.,TRBV5-1,many,CASSLMRGSSTDTQYF,TGCGCCAGCAGCTTGATGCGGGGATCTAGCACAGATACGCAGTATTTT
TRBJ1-5,.,TRBV20-1,few,CSARVGSDSNQPQHF,TGCAGTGCTAGGGTGGGCTCCGATAGCAATCAGCCCCAGCATTTT
TRBJ2-1,.,TRBV6-5,.,CASSSRRDKQFF,TGTGCCAGCAGTTCTCGCCGGGACAAGCAGTTCTTC
TRBJ1-2,.,TRBV7-9,.,CASSLGVKPYTF,TGTGCCAGCAGCTTAGGGGTCAAACCCTACACCTTC
TRBJ1-1,.,TRBV27,.,CASSFTGSEEAFF,TGTGCCAGCAGTTTTACGGGTTCGGAGGAAGCTTTCTTT
TRBJ2-7,.,TRBV28,.,CASTPSLGSSYEQYF,TGTGCCAGCACTCCAAGTTTGGGCAGTTCCTACGAGCAGTACTTC
TRBJ2-3,TRBD1,TRBV20-1,.,CSAALRTGRTDTQYF,TGCAGTGCAGCCTTAAGGACAGGGCGCACAGATACGCAGTATTTT
TRBJ2-1,TRBD2,TRBV10-3,many,CAISERSGRKYNEQFF,TGTGCCATCAGTGAGAGGAGCGGGAGGAAGTACAATGAGCAGTTCTTC
TRBJ2-6,TRBD1,TRBV10-3,.,CATTTGAGANVLTF,TGTGCCACCACCACAGGGGCTGGGGCCAACGTCCTGACTTTC
TRBJ2-7,.,TRBV11-2,.,CASSLELTVPSYYEQYF,TGTGCCAGCAGCTTAGAATTAACAGTCCCCTCTTACTACGAGCAGTACTTC
TRBJ2-1,.,TRBV5-1,.,CASSLGKFVGYNEQFF,TGCGCCAGCAGCTTGGGCAAGTTCGTGGGCTACAATGAGCAGTTCTTC
TRBJ1-2,.,TRBV6-1,.,CASSDLHPHYGYTF,TGTGCCAGCAGTGACCTTCACCCCCACTATGGCTACACCTTC
TRBJ1-2,TRBD1,TRBV16,few,CASSQGQGAHYGYTF,TGTGCCAGCAGCCAGGGACAGGGGGCTCACTATGGCTACACCTTC
TRBJ2-6,.,TRBV5-1,.,CASSFARAKSGANVLTF,TGCGCCAGCAGCTTCGCCAGGGCTAAATCTGGGGCCAACGTCCTGACTTTC
TRBJ1-4,.,TRBV12-3/TRBV12-4,few,CASSLSEKLFF,TGTGCCAGCAGTTTAAGTGAAAAACTGTTTTTT
TRBJ2-1,TRBD2,TRBV20-1,.,CNPRAGGWDEQFF,TGCAACCCGAGAGCGGGAGGATGGGATGAGCAGTTCTTC
TRBJ2-6,.,TRBV7-2,.,CASTRTPPRGANVLTF,TGTGCCAGCACCCGGACCCCGCCACGCGGGGCCAACGTCCTGACTTTC
TRBJ2-7,.,TRBV5-1,.,CASSLAVGYEQYF,TGCGCCAGCAGCTTGGCAGTCGGTTACGAGCAGTACTTC
TRBJ2-6,.,TRBV7-3,few,CASSLRGGTVSGANVLTF,TGTGCCAGCAGCCTTCGTGGAGGGACTGTCTCTGGGGCCAACGTCCTGACTTTC
TRBJ1-2,.,TRBV7-9,few,CASSLNPPGDSYTF,TGTGCCAGCAGCTTAAACCCCCCCGGGGATAGCTACACCTTC
TRBJ1-4,.,TRBV7-2,few,CASSLARFNEKLFF,TGTGCCAGCAGCTTAGCCAGGTTCAATGAAAAACTGTTTTTT
TRBJ1-1,TRBD1,TRBV18,.,CASSSHRGERTEAFF,TGTGCCAGCTCATCTCACAGGGGGGAGCGCACTGAAGCTTTCTTT
TRBJ2-2,TRBD2,TRBV12-3/TRBV12-4,.,CASSLLAGGPGELFF,TGTGCCAGCAGTTTACTAGCGGGGGGGCCCGGGGAGCTGTTTTTT
TRBJ1-3,.,TRBV5-3,.,CARSLEREYPGGTIYF,TGTGCCAGAAGCTTGGAAAGGGAATACCCTGGTGGCACCATATATTTT
TRBJ2-7,.,TRBV29-1,few,CSVGEGAQYF,TGCAGCGTGGGGGAGGGGGCGCAGTACTTC
TRBJ2-7,TRBD1,TRBV5-1,.,CASTETGGLSSYEQYF,TGCGCCAGCACGGAAACAGGGGGCTTAAGCTCCTACGAGCAGTACTTC
TRBJ2-5,.,TRBV5-1,many,CASSPTGQETQYF,TGCGCCAGCAGCCCGACAGGTCAAGAGACCCAGTACTTC
TRBJ2-3,.,TRBV21-1,few,CASSKGGLAGGPLGYTQYF,TGTGCCAGCAGCAAAGGGGGACTAGCGGGGGGGCCTTTGGGATATACGCAGTATTTT
TRBJ2-7,TRBD2,TRBV28,.,CASRTPGLVVRQYF,TGTGCCAGCAGAACCCCGGGACTAGTCGTGAGGCAGTACTTC
TRBJ2-1,TRBD2,TRBV5-1,many,CASSLTGGSYNEQFF,TGTGCCAGCAGCTTGACGGGGGGTTCCTACAATGAGCAGTTCTTC
TRBJ1-4,TRBD1,TRBV28,few,CASSRTGLGNNEKLFF,TGTGCCAGCAGTCGGACAGGGTTAGGTAATAATGAAAAACTGTTTTTT
TRBJ2-3,.,TRBV5-1,.,CASSLVGTQYF,TGCGCCAGCAGCTTGGTGGGCACGCAGTATTTT
TRBJ2-7,.,TRBV5-6,.,CASSLWGVSYEQYF,TGTGCCAGCAGCTTGTGGGGGGTCTCCTACGAGCAGTACTTC
TRBJ2-1,.,TRBV4-2,few,CASSRLGLYNEQFF,TGTGCCAGCAGCCGACTAGGGCTTTACAATGAGCAGTTCTTC